This is a list of T cell receptor beta chains from one sample in a study of OX40 agonist ivuxolimab in advanced cancers. Only in-frame clones appear in the TCRdb table, and some are missing; sequencing was by immunoSEQ multiplex PCR. The table records approximately 40,000 clones, 80% of them present only once. This specimen was CD4+ or CD8+ T cells sorted from blood, taken in a trial of the OX40 agonist ivuxolimab. These receptors all come from an adult with an advanced solid tumor such as melanoma, head and neck, liver or kidney cancer. Each CDR3 is given with its conserved first and last residue. Fields, in order: D gene, clone size, J gene, V gene, CDR3 protein, CDR3 DNA. A D gene is named only where the DNA matches it firmly. Where a row states a size, it is once, few, many or the class of an expanded clone; other rows omit it.

d_gene: .
abundance: .
j_gene: TRBJ2-1
v_gene: TRBV5-6
CDR3aa: CASSLGPMYQIF
CDR3nt: TGTGCCAGCAGCTTGGGGCCCATGTATCAGATCTTC

d_gene: .
abundance: .
j_gene: TRBJ1-2
v_gene: TRBV6-6
CDR3aa: CASSPVPNYGYTF
CDR3nt: TGTGCCAGCAGTCCGGTGCCAAACTATGGCTACACCTTC

d_gene: .
abundance: .
j_gene: TRBJ2-1
v_gene: TRBV7-9
CDR3aa: CASSLDLSQGGEQFF
CDR3nt: TGTGCCAGCAGCTTAGACCTTTCGCAAGGGGGTGAGCAGTTCTTC

d_gene: TRBD1
abundance: .
j_gene: TRBJ1-2
v_gene: TRBV15
CDR3aa: CATSRSGQGNYGYTF
CDR3nt: TGTGCCACCAGCAGATCAGGACAGGGGAACTATGGCTACACCTTC

d_gene: TRBD2
abundance: .
j_gene: TRBJ2-1
v_gene: TRBV5-4
CDR3aa: CASSTRTSGSLNEQFF
CDR3nt: TGTGCCAGCAGCACCAGGACTAGCGGGAGTTTAAATGAGCAGTTCTTC

d_gene: TRBD1
abundance: medium-sized
j_gene: TRBJ1-3
v_gene: TRBV2
CDR3aa: CASSLMQGATGNTIYF
CDR3nt: TGTGCCAGCAGTCTGATGCAGGGGGCCACTGGAAACACCATATATTTT

d_gene: .
abundance: .
j_gene: TRBJ2-6
v_gene: TRBV14
CDR3aa: CASSPLTPSGANVLTF
CDR3nt: TGTGCCAGCAGCCCCCTGACACCTTCAGGGGCCAACGTCCTGACTTTC

d_gene: TRBD1
abundance: .
j_gene: TRBJ2-7
v_gene: TRBV7-9
CDR3aa: CASSLNPGQGGEQYF
CDR3nt: TGTGCCAGCAGCTTAAACCCGGGACAGGGGGGCGAGCAGTACTTC

d_gene: TRBD1
abundance: .
j_gene: TRBJ1-5
v_gene: TRBV30
CDR3aa: CAWSPTGGGDQPQHF
CDR3nt: TGTGCCTGGAGTCCCACAGGGGGCGGTGATCAGCCCCAGCATTTT

d_gene: .
abundance: .
j_gene: TRBJ1-2
v_gene: TRBV7-2
CDR3aa: CASSYGRSDGYTF
CDR3nt: TGTGCCAGCAGCTATGGACGTAGTGATGGCTACACCTTC

d_gene: TRBD1
abundance: .
j_gene: TRBJ1-3
v_gene: TRBV4-1
CDR3aa: CASSQTHRGRNTIYF
CDR3nt: TGCGCCAGCAGCCAGACGCACAGGGGGCGCAACACCATATATTTT

d_gene: .
abundance: .
j_gene: TRBJ2-7
v_gene: TRBV7-9
CDR3aa: CASSLVPDSYEQYF
CDR3nt: TGTGCCAGCAGCTTAGTGCCAGACTCCTACGAGCAGTACTTC

d_gene: .
abundance: once
j_gene: TRBJ1-4
v_gene: TRBV7-9
CDR3aa: CASSLAPVDEKLFF
CDR3nt: TGTGCCAGCAGCTTAGCGCCCGTGGATGAAAAACTGTTTTTT

d_gene: .
abundance: .
j_gene: TRBJ2-1
v_gene: TRBV9
CDR3aa: CASSVGATGGFEQFF
CDR3nt: TGTGCCAGCAGCGTAGGAGCCACAGGTGGGTTTGAGCAGTTCTTC

d_gene: .
abundance: .
j_gene: TRBJ1-2
v_gene: TRBV7-9
CDR3aa: CASSLRGDANYGYTF
CDR3nt: TGTGCCAGCAGCTTAAGGGGCGATGCTAACTATGGCTACACCTTC

d_gene: TRBD1
abundance: .
j_gene: TRBJ2-1
v_gene: TRBV6-6
CDR3aa: CASTPRGNEQFF
CDR3nt: TGTGCCAGCACCCCCAGGGGGAATGAGCAGTTCTTC

d_gene: .
abundance: .
j_gene: TRBJ2-3
v_gene: TRBV2
CDR3aa: CASSLVTSVDTQYF
CDR3nt: TGTGCCAGCAGCTTGGTGACTAGTGTAGATACGCAGTATTTT

d_gene: .
abundance: few
j_gene: TRBJ2-3
v_gene: TRBV4-3
CDR3aa: CASSQLGPFSTDTQYF
CDR3nt: TGCGCCAGCAGCCAACTGGGCCCCTTTAGCACAGATACGCAGTATTTT

d_gene: .
abundance: .
j_gene: TRBJ1-3
v_gene: TRBV5-5
CDR3aa: CASSLEGVGNTIYF
CDR3nt: TGTGCCAGCAGCTTAGAGGGGGTCGGAAACACCATATATTTT

d_gene: TRBD1
abundance: .
j_gene: TRBJ1-4
v_gene: TRBV30
CDR3aa: CAWSVQGPEKLFF
CDR3nt: TGTGCCTGGAGTGTACAGGGGCCTGAAAAACTGTTTTTT

d_gene: TRBD2
abundance: .
j_gene: TRBJ2-2
v_gene: TRBV30
CDR3aa: CAWRGVRGRFLAENTGELFF
CDR3nt: TGTGCCTGGAGGGGGGTCCGCGGTAGATTTCTAGCGGAGAACACCGGGGAGCTGTTTTTT

d_gene: .
abundance: .
j_gene: TRBJ2-7
v_gene: TRBV4-1
CDR3aa: CASSHREYREQYF
CDR3nt: TGCGCCAGCAGCCATCGCGAGTACCGCGAGCAGTACTTC

d_gene: .
abundance: .
j_gene: TRBJ1-5
v_gene: TRBV2
CDR3aa: CASWGYSNQPQHF
CDR3nt: TGTGCCAGCTGGGGCTATAGCAATCAGCCCCAGCATTTT

d_gene: .
abundance: .
j_gene: TRBJ2-7
v_gene: TRBV7-6
CDR3aa: CASSLATDDYEQYF
CDR3nt: TGTGCCAGCAGCTTAGCGACGGATGACTACGAGCAGTACTTC

d_gene: .
abundance: .
j_gene: TRBJ1-5
v_gene: TRBV2
CDR3aa: CASSDGNQPQHF
CDR3nt: TGTGCCAGCAGTGACGGGAATCAGCCCCAGCATTTT

d_gene: .
abundance: .
j_gene: TRBJ2-1
v_gene: TRBV7-9
CDR3aa: CASSGEEGLTYNEQFF
CDR3nt: TGTGCCAGCAGCGGAGAGGAGGGACTCACCTACAATGAGCAGTTCTTC

d_gene: .
abundance: .
j_gene: TRBJ2-1
v_gene: TRBV29-1
CDR3aa: CSVGESSSYNEQFF
CDR3nt: TGCAGCGTGGGCGAATCGAGCTCCTACAATGAGCAGTTCTTC

d_gene: TRBD2
abundance: .
j_gene: TRBJ2-3
v_gene: TRBV25-1
CDR3aa: CASSDILAGARDTQYF
CDR3nt: TGTGCCAGCAGTGACATACTAGCGGGAGCAAGGGATACGCAGTATTTT

d_gene: TRBD2
abundance: .
j_gene: TRBJ2-5
v_gene: TRBV7-2
CDR3aa: CASSVSGTSGRGNF
CDR3nt: TGTGCCAGCAGCGTTTCCGGGACTAGCGGGAGGGGGAACTTC